The 32 T cell receptor beta chains in this list originate from one sample, sequenced in a study of identical twins listed by TCRdb under 2016. Preparation of the library involved 5' RACE. TCRdb shows the sequencer as Illumina HiSeq 2000. The public sequencing data were trimmed at Q25 with fastp and processed into clonotypes with MiXCR by TCRdb, which kept only in-frame beta chains. Each record represents a unique CDR3 protein, reported with the most common genes and DNA among its rows. This sample is represented by about 810,000 distinct CDR3 sequences; around an eighth of them were singletons. The top ten clonotypes cover 1.5% to 2% of the sample. These data also formed part of another study, on yellow fever vaccine responses in identical twins.

The sequencing sample was made of PBMCs. These receptors all stem from a woman between 18 and 29 years old in good health.

The table lists this clonotype with a few counts. The V gene is TRBV4-1, the J gene TRBJ2-1; TRBD2 agrees at 8 bases. The CDR3 spans 16 residues. CDR1 is MGHRA and CDR2 is YSYEKL in the germline V gene. The V segment lost 1 base and the J segment 4 bases; nucleotides outside the gene matches: 6. This CDR3 is CASSQVIGGAYNEQFF. The CDR3 DNA reads TGCGCCAGCAGCCAAGTTATCGGGGGGGCGTACAATGAGCAGTTCTTC.

The chain couples TRBV20-1 to TRBJ2-1; 11 nucleotides line up with TRBD2. The V segment lost 6 bases and the J segment 6 bases; nucleotides outside the gene matches: 13. The CDR3 is made up of 16 amino acids. CDR1 and CDR2 (germline): DFQATT, SNEGSKA (reference sequence). The CDR3 region is CSAKIPTSGNSNEQFF. The CDR3 region has the DNA TGCAGTGCCAAGATTCCGACTAGCGGGAATAGCAATGAGCAGTTCTTC.

In its sample, this clonotype was seen a few times. The chain links TRBV12-3 or TRBV12-4 to TRBJ2-3; D is possibly TRBD1 (6 bases). V dropped 6 bases and J dropped 7 bases, with 20 bases sitting between them. This CDR3 is built from 15 residues. Written as DNA, the CDR3 is TGTGCCAGCAGACAAACAGGGTTGAGTGTAAATACGCAGTATTTT. The encoded protein is CASRQTGLSVNTQYF.

This sequence joins TRBV9 and TRBJ1-2; D is unresolved. The CDR3 has 18 residues. CDR1 SGDLS and CDR2 YYNGEE come from the germline V gene. Deletions cut 4 bases from V and 2 bases from J, with 24 bases between. The chain's CDR3 is CASSSVSKTGRQNYGYTF. The CDR3 nucleotides read TGTGCCAGCAGCAGCGTATCCAAAACCGGAAGGCAGAACTATGGCTACACCTTC. The whole variable domain, remainder taken from reference TRBV9 and TRBJ1-2, is DSGVTQTPKHLITATGQRVTLRCSPRSGDLSVYWYQQSLDQGLQFLIQYYNGEERAKGNILERFSAQQFPDLHSELNLSSLELGDSALYFCASSSVSKTGRQNYGYTFGSGTRLTVV.

In this sample, this clonotype turned up many times. The chain links TRBV11-2 to TRBJ2-1; TRBD1 matches 7 bases. The V and J ends lost 2 bases and 7 bases, in that order; junction bases with no gene match: 11. Per germline, CDR1 SGHAT and CDR2 FQNNGV. This CDR3 region has 16 residues. The CDR3 loop is CASSLKLAGGVNEQFF. CDR3 nucleotides: TGTGCCAGCAGCTTAAAGTTGGCAGGGGGTGTGAATGAGCAGTTCTTC.

The chain combines TRBV5-1 with TRBJ2-5, with 11 bases lining up with TRBD2. Looked up from germline, CDR1 is SGHRS and CDR2 is YFSETQ. This CDR3 contains 16 residues. The J segment lost 1 base and the V segment lost 3 bases, leaving 5 bases of the junction unmatched. The CDR3: CASSSLAGAPQETQYF. The DNA for the CDR3 is TGCGCCAGCAGCTCACTAGCGGGGGCCCCCCAAGAGACCCAGTACTTC. Combining the CDR3 with reference TRBV5-1 and TRBJ2-5 gives the whole variable domain KAGVTQTPRYLIKTRGQQVTLSCSPISGHRSVSWYQQTPGQGLQFLFEYFSETQRNKGNFPGRFSGRQFSNSRSEMNVSTLELGDSALYLCASSSLAGAPQETQYFGPGTRLLVL.

The chain has TRBV12-3 or TRBV12-4 and TRBJ2-1, with D unresolved. This CDR3 region has 15 residues. V gave up 7 bases and J gave up 2 bases, with 15 bases separating them. The chain's CDR3 is CASTRVGPPYNEQFF. CDR3 DNA sequence: TGTGCCAGCACTCGCGTAGGGCCCCCCTACAATGAGCAGTTCTTC.

This clonotype was seen at least ten times. The chain employs TRBV28 and TRBJ2-1; possibly TRBD2 for D (8 bases). The CDR3 is 15 residues long. Germline V gene sequence: CDR1 MDHEN, CDR2 SYDVKM. Trimming pared 5 bases from V and 3 bases from J, leaving 14 bases between. CDR3 in amino acids: CASSEGAGGYNEQFF. CDR3 bases: TGTGCCAGCAGTGAGGGGGCGGGAGGCTACAATGAGCAGTTCTTC.

V usage is TRBV7-8 and J usage is TRBJ1-2; D might be TRBD1 (5 bases). The ends were cut back, 4 bases at V and 4 bases at J, with 19 bases in the middle. Per germline, CDR1 SGHVS and CDR2 FQNEAQ. This CDR3 spans 16 amino acids. In DNA, the CDR3 is TGTGCCAGCAGCTCCAGGGCTCAAGATCTAGGCTATGGCTACACCTTC. Protein product: CASSSRAQDLGYGYTF.

There are a few counts of this clonotype. This chain joins TRBV29-1 and TRBJ1-1; 11 nucleotides align to TRBD1. V lost 7 bases to trimming and J lost 0 bases; unmatched junction nucleotides: 4. Germline V CDR1 and CDR2: SQVTM, ANQGSEA. This CDR3 spans 14 amino acids. Here the CDR3 reads CSGRTGGLNTEAFF. The CDR3 coding sequence is TGCAGCGGACGGACAGGGGGCCTGAACACTGAAGCTTTCTTT.

V gene TRBV7-9 combines with J gene TRBJ2-4; D gene uncertain. The CDR3 is made up of 14 amino acids. CDR1 and CDR2 from the germline V gene are SEHNR and FQNEAQ (reference sequence). Trimming stripped 4 bases from V and 8 bases from J, with 15 bases between. CDR3 sequence reads: CASSSHSRTDIQYF. The DNA for the CDR3 is TGTGCCAGCAGCTCTCATTCTCGGACGGACATTCAGTACTTC.

The table lists this clonotype with a few counts. The rearrangement joins TRBV6-5 to TRBJ1-4; D ambiguous. CDR1 and CDR2 (germline): MNHEY, SVGAGI. Trimming removed 2 bases at V and 5 bases at J, with 6 bases between. There are 13 residues in the CDR3. The CDR3 reads CASSYGRNEKLFF. As DNA, the CDR3 is TGTGCCAGCAGTTACGGAAGAAATGAAAAACTGTTTTTT.

The gene calls are TRBV20-1 and TRBJ2-7; 8 bases are shared with TRBD2. This CDR3 spans 13 amino acids. The V gene end was trimmed by 3 bases and the J gene end by 5 bases; junction bases not matched to a gene: 6. Germline-derived CDR1 and CDR2 are DFQATT and SNEGSKA (reference sequence). CDR3 amino acids: CSASGRAVHEQYF. Written as DNA, the CDR3 is TGCAGTGCTAGCGGGAGGGCCGTCCACGAGCAGTACTTC.

The chain joins TRBV28 to TRBJ2-6; D may be TRBD1 or TRBD2 (5 bases each). CDR3 length: 15 residues. Trimming left V 5 bases short and J 0 bases short, with 8 bases between. The germline V gene encodes CDR1 MDHEN and CDR2 SYDVKM. The CDR3 DNA is TGTGCCAGCAGTGGGGACCACTCTGGGGCCAACGTCCTGACTTTC. Amino acids: CASSGDHSGANVLTF.

This clonotype was seen only a few times. The CDR3, as DNA: TGTGCCAGCAGTCGGCCCTACGAGCAGTACTTC. This translates into CASSRPYEQYF. This chain uses TRBV28 with TRBJ2-7; unclear D gene. Germline V lookup: CDR1 MDHEN, CDR2 SYDVKM. The CDR3 extends over 11 amino acids. Trimming shortened V by 5 bases and J by 2 bases, and 4 bases separated the two germline ends. Complete variable domain (other parts from reference TRBV28 and TRBJ2-7): DVKVTQSSRYLVKRTGEKVFLECVQDMDHENMFWYRQDPGLGLRLIYFSYDVKMKEKGDIPEGYSVSREKKERFSLILESASTNQTSMYLCASSRPYEQYFGPGTRLTVT.

This clonotype was observed at least ten times. The rearrangement uses TRBV12-3 or TRBV12-4 and TRBJ1-1; D remains unclear. CDR3 length: 13 amino acids. V dropped 5 bases and J dropped 1 base, with 8 bases sitting between them. CDR3 region: CASSIRRNTEAFF. The CDR3 DNA sequence: TGTGCCAGCAGTATCAGAAGGAACACTGAAGCTTTCTTT.

J is TRBJ2-1 and V is TRBV29-1; 10 nucleotides agree with TRBD2. V was clipped by 7 bases and J by 8 bases; unmatched bases: 8. In germline, CDR1 is SQVTM, CDR2 ANQGSEA. The CDR3 consists of 13 residues. CDR3 amino acids: CSAEGLALDEQFF. The DNA of the CDR3 is TGCAGCGCGGAGGGACTAGCGCTGGATGAGCAGTTCTTC.

The gene calls are TRBV5-1 and TRBJ2-7; TRBD2 matches at 15 bases. The CDR3 covers 18 residues. The germline gives CDR1 SGHRS, CDR2 YFSETQ. The V segment lost 6 bases and the J segment 6 bases; nucleotides outside the gene matches: 16. The CDR3 DNA follows: TGCGCCAGCACAAAATCGGGACTAGCGGGAGGACTTCTATCCGAGCAGTACTTC. It encodes CASTKSGLAGGLLSEQYF.

This clonotype was seen a few times. The rearrangement links TRBV20-1 to TRBJ1-4; 7 nucleotides match TRBD1. Germline values: CDR1 DFQATT, CDR2 SNEGSKA (reference sequence). The CDR3 extends over 16 amino acids. V shed 1 base, J shed 7 bases, and the junction held 12 bases outside the gene matches. Written as DNA, the CDR3 is TGCAGTGCTAGAGGTGCCGCGAGGGGGCGAGGTGAAAAACTGTTTTTT. Its protein is CSARGAARGRGEKLFF.

This clonotype has more than one count but fewer than ten. The gene calls are TRBV20-1 and TRBJ1-2; TRBD1 matches at 7 bases. The CDR3 has 13 residues. Per germline, CDR1 DFQATT and CDR2 SNEGSKA (reference sequence). Germline trimming cut 6 bases from V and 3 bases from J; bases unmatched to any gene: 7. This CDR3 reads CSAQGVNYYGYTF. The CDR3 DNA is TGCAGTGCGCAGGGGGTAAATTACTATGGCTACACCTTC.

The rearrangement links TRBV3-1 to TRBJ2-1; TRBD1 is a possible D gene (5 bases). The CDR3 runs to 14 residues. V shed 1 base and J shed 9 bases, with 13 bases lying between them. Germline V CDR1 and CDR2: LGHDT, YNNKEL (reference sequence). CDR3 nucleotide sequence: TGTGCCAGCAGCCAAGCTAAGGGGTCAGGTGAGCAGTTCTTC. Its protein is CASSQAKGSGEQFF.

The chain recombines TRBV12-3 or TRBV12-4 with TRBJ2-5; D not certain. The length of the CDR3 is 15 residues. V gave up 6 bases and J gave up 2 bases, with 16 bases separating them. DNA for the CDR3: TGTGCCAGCAGCGAGAACTACAGTAAACAAGAGACCCAGTACTTC. Translated, it gives CASSENYSKQETQYF.

The chain joins TRBV3-1 to TRBJ2-2; D uncertain. Germline lookup yields CDR1 LGHDT and CDR2 YNNKEL (reference sequence). Trimming removed 2 bases at V and 5 bases at J, with 15 bases between. The CDR3 runs 16 residues. The CDR3 loop is CASSQISYVGTGELFF. The CDR3 DNA reads TGTGCCAGCAGCCAAATAAGTTATGTGGGAACCGGGGAGCTGTTTTTT.

This chain connects TRBV19 to TRBJ2-2; TRBD2 matches 7 bases. Germline CDR1 LNHDA, CDR2 SQIVND (reference sequence). The CDR3 runs 14 residues. J lost 3 bases, V lost 4 bases, and 2 bases had no gene match. CDR3 protein: CASSSGRDTGELFF. CDR3 DNA sequence: TGTGCCAGTAGTAGCGGGAGAGACACCGGGGAGCTGTTTTTT. Complete variable domain (other parts from reference TRBV19 and TRBJ2-2): DGGITQSPKYLFRKEGQNVTLSCEQNLNHDAMYWYRQDPGQGLRLIYYSQIVNDFQKGDIAEGYSVSREKKESFPLTVTSAQKNPTAFYLCASSSGRDTGELFFGEGSRLTVL.

This clonotype was seen only a few times. A read error may account for a junction end that differs from germline. The J gene is TRBJ2-2, the V gene TRBV5-1, with 7 bases fitting TRBD1. CDR3 length equals 14 residues. Germline CDR1 is SGHRS and CDR2 is YFSETQ. CDR3 bases: TGCGCCAGTGCTGACAGGGTGGTCACCGGGGAGCCGTTTTTT. Amino acids: CASADRVVTGEPFF.

The chain links TRBV18 to TRBJ2-7, with TRBD1 identical over 12 bases. The trim removed 8 bases at V and 7 bases at J, leaving 9 bases unmatched. CDR1 and CDR2 (germline): KGHSH, LQKENI. The CDR3 has 14 amino acids. Here the CDR3 reads CASTPGQGAWEQYF. The CDR3 DNA is TGTGCCAGCACCCCGGGACAGGGGGCCTGGGAGCAGTACTTC. Supplemented by reference TRBV18 and TRBJ2-7, the full variable domain reads NAGVMQNPRHLVRRRGQEARLRCSPMKGHSHVYWYRQLPEEGLKFMVYLQKENIIDESGMPKERFSAEFPKEGPSILRIQQVVRGDSAAYFCASTPGQGAWEQYFGPGTRLTVT.

This clonotype was seen a handful of times. The chain recombines TRBV11-2 with TRBJ2-1; weak D call: TRBD1 (5 bases). The CDR3 has 14 amino acids. Germline V CDR1 and CDR2: SGHAT, FQNNGV. Trimming removed 3 bases at V and 6 bases at J, with 12 bases between. As DNA, the CDR3 is TGTGCCAGCAGCTTTCTGAGAAGGGGCAATGAGCAGTTCTTC. It encodes CASSFLRRGNEQFF. Complete variable domain (other parts from reference TRBV11-2 and TRBJ2-1): EAGVAQSPRYKIIEKRQSVAFWCNPISGHATLYWYQQILGQGPKLLIQFQNNGVVDDSQLPKDRFSAERLKGVDSTLKIQPAKLEDSAVYLCASSFLRRGNEQFFGPGTRLTVL.

This clonotype was recorded a few times. V is TRBV18 and J is TRBJ2-5; no reliable D call. Between the trimmed V and J ends, which lost 3 bases and 5 bases, there was a span of 7 bases. CDR3 size: 12 residues. The germline gives CDR1 KGHSH, CDR2 LQKENI. The CDR3 region has the DNA TGTGCCAGCTCACCTGCCTTGGAGACCCAGTACTTC. Translation: CASSPALETQYF.

The chain combines TRBV12-3 or TRBV12-4 with TRBJ2-1, with 7 bases matching TRBD2. The CDR3 runs to 14 residues. V lost 6 bases to trimming and J lost 3 bases; unmatched junction nucleotides: 5. The chain's CDR3 is CASRGSGVYNEQFF. In DNA form, the CDR3 reads TGTGCCAGCAGGGGGAGCGGGGTCTACAATGAGCAGTTCTTC.

The chain uses TRBV29-1 and TRBJ2-3; 7 nucleotides line up with TRBD2. Germline V gene lookup returns CDR1 SQVTM and CDR2 ANQGSEA. With 2 bases clipped from V and 6 bases from J, the junction kept 5 bases outside the gene matches. This CDR3 has 13 amino acids. The CDR3 coding sequence is TGCAGCGTTGAAAGCGGGGAGGCCGATACGCAGTATTTT. It specifies CSVESGEADTQYF.

The gene calls are TRBV27 and TRBJ2-1; 8 nucleotides match TRBD2. Losses at the gene ends were 8 bases for V and 7 bases for J; bases not matched to a gene: 10. Germline V gene sequence: CDR1 MNHEY, CDR2 SMNVEV (reference sequence). The CDR3 sequence is 14 residues long. CDR3 region: CASRSGGGPNEQFF. The DNA for the CDR3 is TGTGCCAGCCGCTCAGGCGGGGGGCCTAATGAGCAGTTCTTC.

V and J are TRBV2 and TRBJ2-7; 11 bases map to TRBD2. There are 16 residues in the CDR3. Trimming at V came to 1 base and at J to 9 bases, leaving 11 bases not matched to a gene. Per germline, CDR1 SNHLY and CDR2 FYNNEI. CDR3 loop: CASSEDRLAGRGRQYF. The DNA for the CDR3 is TGTGCCAGCAGTGAAGATCGACTAGCGGGAAGGGGCCGGCAGTACTTC.